This T cell receptor (beta chain) stems from a study of OX40 agonist ivuxolimab in advanced cancers. Whole-study context: The drug used for patients, ivuxolimab, was an agonistic anti-OX40 (CD134) antibody. Patients were infused with ivuxolimab every 2 weeks at 0.01 to 10 mg/kg.

The table came from immunoSEQ multiplex PCR; TCRdb's copy has only in-frame clones and leaves some out. The sample comprises 20,000 to 25,000 clones, about nine tenths of which are singletons, and just over 20% rests with the top ten. Study-wide points: With doses of 0.1 to 3.0 mg/kg, CD4+ and CD8+ blood T cells had undergone clonal expansion by week 6.

A note on this clone: Antigen unknown.

This sample comprised CD4+ or CD8+ T cells sorted from blood, obtained in a trial of the OX40 agonist ivuxolimab. The clonotype originates from an adult with an advanced solid tumor such as melanoma, head and neck, liver or kidney cancer.

In nucleotides, the CDR3 is TGTGCCAGCGGTCCCGAGAGGAGTGGCTACACCTTC. Protein sequence: CASGPERSGYTF. This sequence joins TRBV7-8 and TRBJ1-2; D unresolved. CDR1 is SGHVS, CDR2 FQNEAQ, per germline. Between the trimmed V and J ends, which lost 8 bases and 7 bases, there was a span of 14 bases. The CDR3 extends over 12 amino acids.